A selection of T cell receptor beta chains follows, all from one sample in a study of T cells in Graves' hyperthyroidism and ophthalmopathy. TCRdb analysed the multiplex PCR reads with MiXCR anew, one entry per CDR3 protein. The sample contains about 550,000 distinct CDR3 sequences, less than 25% of which appear only once. The sequenced material came from blood. All receptors derive from a man in his late teens or twenties with Graves' hyperthyroidism. The CDR3 runs from the conserved cysteine through the conserved F or W. Fields, in order: J gene, clone size, V gene, D gene, CDR3 DNA, CDR3 protein. D genes are given only for firm matches. Rows may omit the clone size; those that give it use once, few, many or a size class.

J gene: TRBJ2-5; clone size: many; V gene: TRBV28; D gene: -; CDR3 DNA: TGTGCCAGCCGGGCGGTTGGATTCGGGGAGACCCAGTACTTC; CDR3 protein: CASRAVGFGETQYF
J gene: TRBJ1-2; clone size: many; V gene: TRBV5-1; D gene: -; CDR3 DNA: TGCGCCAGCAGCGCCGGGAATATTAACTATGGCTACACCTTC; CDR3 protein: CASSAGNINYGYTF
J gene: TRBJ1-2; clone size: -; V gene: TRBV10-3; D gene: TRBD1; CDR3 DNA: TGTGCCTCCGGGACAGTGCTTGATGGCTACACCTTC; CDR3 protein: CASGTVLDGYTF
J gene: TRBJ1-2; clone size: many; V gene: TRBV28; D gene: -; CDR3 DNA: TGTGCCAGCAGCCCTGTACAAGAGGATGGCTACACCTTC; CDR3 protein: CASSPVQEDGYTF
J gene: TRBJ1-1; clone size: many; V gene: TRBV6-5; D gene: -; CDR3 DNA: TGTGCCAGCGGGAGGGCAGGGATAATGAACACTGAAGCTTTCTTT; CDR3 protein: CASGRAGIMNTEAFF
J gene: TRBJ2-7; clone size: many; V gene: TRBV12-3/TRBV12-4; D gene: -; CDR3 DNA: TGTGCCAGCAGTGCCGACACCTCCTACGAGCAGTACTTC; CDR3 protein: CASSADTSYEQYF
J gene: TRBJ1-2; clone size: once; V gene: TRBV5-1; D gene: -; CDR3 DNA: TGCGCCAGCAGCTTAGGCCCTCAGGGAGCCCTCTATGGCTACACCTTC; CDR3 protein: CASSLGPQGALYGYTF
J gene: TRBJ1-5; clone size: few; V gene: TRBV2; D gene: -; CDR3 DNA: TGTGCCAGCAAGAGGTATGGGGGCAGGGCCTTTCAGCCCCAGCATTTT; CDR3 protein: CASKRYGGRAFQPQHF
J gene: TRBJ2-4; clone size: few; V gene: TRBV10-3; D gene: -; CDR3 DNA: TGTGCCATCAGTTATGGACCTAGGGCTGTGGGGAACATTCAGTACTTC; CDR3 protein: CAISYGPRAVGNIQYF
J gene: TRBJ1-1; clone size: -; V gene: TRBV12-3/TRBV12-4; D gene: -; CDR3 DNA: TGTGCCAGCAGGAACCGGGTCCAGAGCACTGAAGCTTTCTTT; CDR3 protein: CASRNRVQSTEAFF
J gene: TRBJ1-1; clone size: many; V gene: TRBV28; D gene: -; CDR3 DNA: TGTGCCAGCAACCGGGTAGAAATGAACACTGAAGCTTTCTTT; CDR3 protein: CASNRVEMNTEAFF
J gene: TRBJ1-1; clone size: many; V gene: TRBV28; D gene: -; CDR3 DNA: TGTGCCAGCAGTCATAGGATCAGGAAAATGAACACTGAAGCTTTCTTT; CDR3 protein: CASSHRIRKMNTEAFF
J gene: TRBJ1-1; clone size: many; V gene: TRBV19; D gene: TRBD1; CDR3 DNA: TGTGCCAGTAGTTTGACAGGGGGATCGACTGAAGCTTTCTTT; CDR3 protein: CASSLTGGSTEAFF
J gene: TRBJ1-2; clone size: many; V gene: TRBV11-2; D gene: -; CDR3 DNA: TGTGCCAGCAGCTTCGAGATTCCAGGCACCAATGGCTACACCTTC; CDR3 protein: CASSFEIPGTNGYTF
J gene: TRBJ2-2; clone size: few; V gene: TRBV19; D gene: -; CDR3 DNA: TGTGCCAGTAGTATCATTGGGACCGGGGAGCTGTTTTTT; CDR3 protein: CASSIIGTGELFF
J gene: TRBJ2-2; clone size: few; V gene: TRBV25-1; D gene: TRBD2; CDR3 DNA: TGTGCCAGCGAGACTAGCGGAGGGAACACCGGGGAGCTGTTTTTT; CDR3 protein: CASETSGGNTGELFF
J gene: TRBJ2-5; clone size: -; V gene: TRBV25-1; D gene: TRBD2; CDR3 DNA: TGTGCCAGCAGTGAGAACCTAGCGGGTCCCCAAGAGACCCAGTACTTC; CDR3 protein: CASSENLAGPQETQYF